The clone carrying this T cell receptor beta chain came up once. The CDR3 is 13 residues long. Germline V gene lookup returns CDR1 MGHRA and CDR2 YSYEKL. V gave up 4 bases and J gave up 9 bases, with 15 bases separating them. This entry comes from a study of T cell changes during pregnancy in multiple sclerosis. Assay: immunoSEQ multiplex PCR; the TCRdb copy retains only in-frame clones and omits some. Counted here are about 87,000 clones, just over 90% occurring once; the ten biggest clones make up approximately 1.3%. The sequence derives from a female donor in good health, enrolled as a control in a pregnancy study. The chain couples TRBV4-1 to TRBJ1-2; the D is unclear. The sample was peripheral blood, taken in the third trimester of pregnancy. CDR3 region: CASSPRLRRRYTF. CDR3 sequence (DNA): TGCGCCAGCAGCCCGCGGCTAAGAAGGCGCTACACCTTC.